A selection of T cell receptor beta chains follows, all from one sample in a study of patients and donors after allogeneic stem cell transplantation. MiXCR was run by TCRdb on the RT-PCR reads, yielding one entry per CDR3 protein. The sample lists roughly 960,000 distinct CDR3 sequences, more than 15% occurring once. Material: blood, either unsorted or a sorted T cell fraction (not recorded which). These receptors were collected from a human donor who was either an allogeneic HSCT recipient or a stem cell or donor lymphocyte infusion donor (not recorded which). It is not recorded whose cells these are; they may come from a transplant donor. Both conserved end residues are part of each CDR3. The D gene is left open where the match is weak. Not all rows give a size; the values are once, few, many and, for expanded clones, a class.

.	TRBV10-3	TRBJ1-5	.	CAISPGGYNQPQHF	TGTGCCATCAGCCCGGGAGGGTACAATCAGCCCCAGCATTTT
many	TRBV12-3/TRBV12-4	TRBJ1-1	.	CASSLTDRRMNTEAFF	TGTGCCAGCAGTTTGACAGACCGTAGAATGAACACTGAAGCTTTCTTT
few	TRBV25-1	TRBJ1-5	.	CASTDGSNQPQHF	TGTGCCAGCACGGACGGTAGCAATCAGCCCCAGCATTTT
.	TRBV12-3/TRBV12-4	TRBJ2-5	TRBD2	CASSLASGGPQETQYF	TGTGCCAGCAGCTTAGCTAGCGGGGGACCCCAAGAGACCCAGTACTTC
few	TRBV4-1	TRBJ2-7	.	CASSQVETGHYEQYF	TGCGCCAGCAGCCAAGTTGAGACAGGACACTACGAGCAGTACTTC
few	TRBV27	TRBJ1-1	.	CASSLGETFF	TGTGCCAGCAGTTTAGGAGAGACTTTCTTT
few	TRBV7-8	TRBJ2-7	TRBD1	CASSLVTGGVPYEQYF	TGTGCCAGCAGCTTAGTGACAGGGGGCGTCCCCTACGAGCAGTACTTC
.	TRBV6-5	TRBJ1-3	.	CASSYSHASGNTMYF	TGTGCCAGCAGTTACTCGCACGCCTCTGGAAACACCATGTATTTT
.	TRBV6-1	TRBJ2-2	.	CASSPIPTGNTGELFF	TGTGCCAGCAGCCCTATCCCGACAGGGAACACCGGGGAGCTGTTTTTT
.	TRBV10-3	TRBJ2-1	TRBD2	CAISRLAGGRGEQFF	TGTGCCATCAGCCGACTAGCGGGAGGCCGAGGTGAGCAGTTCTTC
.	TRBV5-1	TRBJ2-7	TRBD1	CASSLEGTGIFYEQYF	TGCGCCAGCAGCTTGGAAGGGACAGGTATTTTCTACGAGCAGTACTTC
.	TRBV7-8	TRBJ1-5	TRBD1	CASSPTGGTSNQPQHF	TGTGCCAGCAGCCCAACAGGGGGCACTAGCAATCAGCCCCAGCATTTT
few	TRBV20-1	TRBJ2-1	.	CSVTSRLYNEQFF	TGCAGTGTTACGTCCAGGCTCTACAATGAGCAGTTCTTC
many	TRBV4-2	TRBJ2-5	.	CASSRGSETQYF	TGTGCCAGCAGCCGAGGAAGTGAGACCCAGTACTTC
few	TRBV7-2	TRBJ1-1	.	CASLGPEAFF	TGTGCCAGCCTTGGGCCCGAAGCTTTCTTT
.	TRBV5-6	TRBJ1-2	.	CASSLVGNYYGYTF	TGTGCCAGCAGCTTGGTCGGCAATTACTATGGCTACACCTTC
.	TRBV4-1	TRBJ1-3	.	CASTILPPVLGVSGNTIYF	TGCGCCAGCACCATCCTGCCACCCGTCTTGGGGGTCTCTGGAAACACCATATATTTT
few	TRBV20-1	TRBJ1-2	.	CILDGAHGYTF	TGCATCCTTGACGGGGCTCATGGCTACACCTTC
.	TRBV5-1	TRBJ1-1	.	CASRKVEFGLFF	TGCGCCAGCAGGAAGGTGGAATTTGGTCTCTTCTTT
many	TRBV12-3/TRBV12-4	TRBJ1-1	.	CASRPIGGRSEAFF	TGTGCCAGCAGGCCAATAGGGGGACGCTCTGAAGCTTTCTTT
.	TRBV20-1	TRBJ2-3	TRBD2	CSARDYLAGAGTDTQYF	TGCAGTGCTAGAGATTATCTAGCGGGAGCTGGCACAGATACGCAGTATTTT
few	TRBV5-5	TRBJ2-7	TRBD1	CASSLVFGQGAHEQYF	TGTGCCAGCAGCTTGGTCTTCGGACAGGGGGCCCACGAGCAGTACTTC
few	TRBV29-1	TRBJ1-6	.	CSVSGTANSPLHF	TGCAGCGTCTCCGGGACGGCTAATTCACCCCTCCACTTT
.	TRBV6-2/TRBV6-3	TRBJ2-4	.	CASGGGHIAKNIQYF	TGTGCCAGCGGAGGGGGACATATAGCCAAAAACATTCAGTACTTC
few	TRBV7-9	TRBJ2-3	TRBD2	CASSLGLAGRITDTQYF	TGTGCCAGCAGCTTGGGACTAGCGGGGCGGATCACAGATACGCAGTATTTT
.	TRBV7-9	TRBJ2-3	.	CATGLPTDTQYF	TGTGCCACCGGACTACCTACAGATACGCAGTATTTT
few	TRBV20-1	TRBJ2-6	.	CSARDIHSGANVLTF	TGCAGTGCTAGAGATATACACTCTGGGGCCAACGTCCTGACTTTC
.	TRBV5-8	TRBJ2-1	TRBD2	CASSLGTSDSGEQFF	TGTGCCAGCAGCTTGGGGACTAGCGATTCCGGAGAGCAGTTCTTC
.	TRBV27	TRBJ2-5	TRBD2	CASSSSGRAIETQYF	TGTGCCAGCAGTTCTAGCGGGAGGGCTATTGAGACCCAGTACTTC
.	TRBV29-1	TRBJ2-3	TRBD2	CSGLAGTTSTDTQYF	TGCAGCGGTCTAGCGGGGACCACTAGCACAGATACGCAGTATTTT
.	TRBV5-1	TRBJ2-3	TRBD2	CASVLGEGTDTQYF	TGCGCCAGCGTTCTCGGGGAGGGAACAGATACGCAGTATTTT
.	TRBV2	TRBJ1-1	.	CASSVQFTEAFF	TGTGCCAGCAGCGTACAGTTTACTGAAGCTTTCTTT
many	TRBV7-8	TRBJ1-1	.	CASSPLLTGTEAFF	TGTGCCAGCAGCCCACTTTTGACTGGCACTGAAGCTTTCTTT
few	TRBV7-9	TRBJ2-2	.	CASSSMNTGELFF	TGTGCCAGCAGCTCCATGAACACCGGGGAGCTGTTTTTT
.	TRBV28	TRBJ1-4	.	CASSSRMGGANEKLFF	TGTGCCAGCAGTTCCAGGATGGGGGGTGCTAATGAAAAACTGTTTTTT
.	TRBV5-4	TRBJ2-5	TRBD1	CASSWVGIGTGSIEETQYF	TGTGCCAGCAGCTGGGTGGGTATCGGGACAGGGTCAATAGAAGAGACCCAGTACTTC
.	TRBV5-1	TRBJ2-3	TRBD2	CASSTGLAGGLTDTQYF	TGCGCCAGCAGCACGGGACTAGCGGGGGGCCTCACAGATACGCAGTATTTT
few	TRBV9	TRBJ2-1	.	CASSVAGETLYNEQFF	TGTGCCAGCAGCGTAGCTGGTGAAACACTCTACAATGAGCAGTTCTTC
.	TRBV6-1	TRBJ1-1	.	CASLFRMGGTEAFF	TGTGCCAGCCTATTTCGTATGGGAGGGACTGAAGCTTTCTTT
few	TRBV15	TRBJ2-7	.	CATSAAQRGTYEQYF	TGTGCCACCAGTGCGGCGCAGCGAGGTACCTACGAGCAGTACTTC
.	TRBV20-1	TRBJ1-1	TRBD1	CSARVQGAGNTEAFF	TGCAGTGCTAGAGTACAGGGGGCAGGGAACACTGAAGCTTTCTTT
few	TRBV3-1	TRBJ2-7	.	CASSQDAAYEQYF	TGTGCCAGCAGCCAAGATGCGGCTTACGAGCAGTACTTC
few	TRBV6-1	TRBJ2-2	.	CASNPPRAAEGTGELFF	TGTGCCAGCAACCCCCCCCGGGCCGCTGAGGGCACCGGGGAGCTGTTTTTT
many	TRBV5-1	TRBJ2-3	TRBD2	CASSRGLAGGFTDTQYF	TGCGCCAGCAGCAGAGGACTAGCGGGGGGATTCACAGATACGCAGTATTTT
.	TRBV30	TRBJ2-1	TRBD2	CALTSGRQREQFF	TGTGCCTTGACTAGCGGGAGGCAGCGTGAGCAGTTCTTC
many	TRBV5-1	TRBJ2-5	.	CASSLAGKETQYF	TGCGCCAGCAGCTTGGCCGGAAAAGAGACCCAGTACTTC
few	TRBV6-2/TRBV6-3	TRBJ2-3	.	CASLQGRLGTDTQYF	TGTGCCAGCTTACAGGGCCGCTTGGGCACAGATACGCAGTATTTT
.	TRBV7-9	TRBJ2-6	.	CASSYVPQGANVLTF	TGTGCCAGCAGCTACGTCCCGCAAGGGGCCAACGTCCTGACTTTC
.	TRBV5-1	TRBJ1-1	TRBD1	CASGTGWNTEAFF	TGCGCCAGCGGGACAGGGTGGAACACTGAAGCTTTCTTT
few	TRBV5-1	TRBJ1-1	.	CASSLGIHRGTHTEAFF	TGCGCCAGCAGCTTGGGGATCCACCGGGGAACCCACACTGAAGCTTTCTTT
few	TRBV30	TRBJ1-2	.	CAWGSGKAYGYTF	TGTGCCTGGGGGTCAGGCAAGGCCTATGGCTACACCTTC